Presented here are 14 T cell receptor beta chains from one specimen sequenced in a study of CD8+ T cells in alopecia areata. Sequencing used cDNA as its template, made by extracting RNA and reverse transcribing it. Libraries were prepared by immunoSEQ multiplex PCR; TCRdb keeps only in-frame clonotypes and omits some of them. The sample carries 150,000 to 200,000 clones, around 55% recorded once. The sample taken for sequencing was CD4+ T cells sorted from blood. Source of these receptors: a human donor in good health.

A remark on this clone: The same CDR3 arises from other DNA sequences in this sample as well. The gene calls are TRBV5-1 and TRBJ2-5; the match to TRBD1 covers 11 bases. CDR3 size: 14 residues. Germline CDR1 reads SGHRS; CDR2 reads YFSETQ. The V gene end was trimmed by 4 bases and the J gene end by 5 bases; junction bases not matched to a gene: 4. The CDR3 bases are TGCGCCAGCAGCGGGACAGGGGGATGGGAGACCCAGTACTTC. Translating it yields CASSGTGGWETQYF.

This chain uses TRBV7-9 with TRBJ1-3; D call uncertain. The CDR3 totals 15 residues. V lost 1 base and J lost 2, with 9 bases in between. Germline CDR1 reads SEHNR; CDR2 reads FQNEAQ (reference sequence). CDR3 region: CASSLGRSPGNTIYF. CDR3 DNA sequence: TGTGCCAGCAGCTTAGGACGCAGCCCTGGAAACACCATATATTTT.

A remark on this clone: One end of the junction varies from germline; a read error may be responsible. This chain uses TRBV29-1 with TRBJ1-1, with D possibly being TRBD1 (6 bases). Germline V lookup: CDR1 SQVTM, CDR2 ANQGSEA. This CDR3 is 12 amino acids long. DNA of the CDR3: TGCAGCGTTGTTTCCCCGGGACATCGGACGGTCTTT. This translates into CSVVSPGHRTVF. Together with reference TRBV29-1 and TRBJ1-1, the CDR3 gives the full variable domain: SAVISQKPSRDICQRGTSLTIQCQVDSQVTMMFWYRQQPGQSLTLIATANQGSEATYESGFVIDKFPISRPNLTFSTLTVSNMSPEDSSIYLCSVVSPGHRTVFGQGTRLTVV.

The J gene is TRBJ2-5, the V gene TRBV5-1; a weak D match, TRBD2 (6 bases). The CDR3 is 16 amino acids. Germline assignment: CDR1 SGHRS and CDR2 YFSETQ. The CDR3 loop is CVWGESRKGTQETQYF. In DNA, the CDR3 is TGCGTTTGGGGGGAGTCCCGAAAGGGCACACAAGAGACCCAGTACTTC.

The chain carries TRBV19 and TRBJ2-3, with a possible D match to TRBD1 (6 bases). Trimming left V 8 bases short and J 2 bases short, with 11 bases between. This CDR3 comprises 13 residues. CDR1 LNHDA and CDR2 SQIVND come from the germline V gene (reference sequence). CDR3 protein: CASRGQYTDTQYF. The CDR3 nucleotides are TGTGCCAGTCGTGGACAGTACACAGATACGCAGTATTTT.

Only a few counts were recorded for this clone. The chain links TRBV5-1 to TRBJ2-5; D is possibly TRBD1 or TRBD2 (5 bases each). The length of the CDR3 is 15 residues. Germline assignment: CDR1 SGHRS and CDR2 YFSETQ. Trimming stripped 3 bases from V and 7 bases from J, with 19 bases between. CDR3 sequence: CASSSEGPDFGTQYF. Written as DNA, the CDR3 is TGCGCCAGCAGCTCAGAGGGACCGGACTTTGGGACCCAGTACTTC.

The chain has TRBV5-1 and TRBJ2-5; a possible D gene is TRBD1 (5 bases). The J call may be wrong; the DNA end is better matched by TRBJ2-7. The CDR3 extends over 14 amino acids. Per germline, CDR1 SGHRS and CDR2 YFSETQ. The CDR3 DNA is TGCGCCAGCAGTTCCCAGGGATTTGTCTACGAGCAGTACTTC. Translated, it gives CASSSQGFVYEQYF.

V gene TRBV5-1 combines with J gene TRBJ2-5, with D perhaps TRBD2 (5 bases). Deletions cut 4 bases from V and 2 bases from J, with 12 bases between. Germline CDR1 reads SGHRS; CDR2 reads YFSETQ. The CDR3 is 14 amino acids. The chain's CDR3 is CASSPRTEQETQYF. The CDR3 DNA follows: TGCGCCAGCAGCCCAAGGACTGAACAAGAGACCCAGTACTTC. The full variable domain, its missing parts supplied by reference TRBV5-1 and TRBJ2-5, is KAGVTQTPRYLIKTRGQQVTLSCSPISGHRSVSWYQQTPGQGLQFLFEYFSETQRNKGNFPGRFSGRQFSNSRSEMNVSTLELGDSALYLCASSPRTEQETQYFGPGTRLLVL.

The V and J genes are TRBV29-1 and TRBJ2-7; 12 nucleotides agree with TRBD2. The CDR3 is 15 residues long. Trimming at V came to 2 bases and at J to 6 bases, leaving 8 bases not matched to a gene. CDR1 and CDR2 (germline): SQVTM, ANQGSEA. CDR3 sequence: CSVELYGTSGFEQYF. The CDR3 DNA is TGCAGCGTTGAATTATATGGGACTAGCGGGTTCGAGCAGTACTTC.

This chain uses TRBV11-2 with TRBJ2-7; D is uncertain. This CDR3 is built from 13 residues. The germline V and J ends were trimmed by 2 bases and 2 bases, with 7 bases remaining between them. Germline V gives CDR1 SGHAT, CDR2 FQNNGV. For the CDR3, the DNA is TGTGCCAGCAGCTTAAACGGACCCTACGAGCAGTACTTC. As protein: CASSLNGPYEQYF.

The genes are TRBV5-6 and TRBJ2-7; D ambiguous. Germline-derived CDR1 and CDR2 are SGHDT and YYEEEE. CDR3 length: 12 residues. The V gene lost 2 bases and the J gene lost 4 bases, with 7 bases spanning the gap. DNA of the CDR3: TGTGCCAGCAGCTTTGGAGAGTACGAGCAGTACTTC. Its protein product is CASSFGEYEQYF. Looking up the rest from reference TRBV5-6 and TRBJ2-7 gives the full variable domain: DAGVTQSPTHLIKTRGQQVTLRCSPKSGHDTVSWYQQALGQGPQFIFQYYEEEERQRGNFPDRFSGHQFPNYSSELNVNALLLGDSALYLCASSFGEYEQYFGPGTRLTVT.

This chain uses TRBV2 with TRBJ2-3; no clear D. With 2 bases removed from V and 2 bases from J, the gap between germline ends came to 5 bases. CDR1 is SNHLY and CDR2 is FYNNEI in the germline V gene. This CDR3 has 13 residues. The CDR3 region has the DNA TGTGCCAGCAGTGAACTCCACACAGATACGCAGTATTTT. It translates to CASSELHTDTQYF.

J is TRBJ2-7 and V is TRBV28; 7 bases agree with TRBD1. The length of the CDR3 is 13 residues. The V segment lost 4 bases and the J segment 6 bases; nucleotides outside the gene matches: 6. Per germline, CDR1 MDHEN and CDR2 SYDVKM. CDR3 in DNA: TGTGCCAGCAGTTCGAACGACAGGGTCGAGCAGTACTTC. Residues: CASSSNDRVEQYF.

The chain links TRBV7-2 to TRBJ2-5, with a weak D call TRBD1 (5 bases). From germline, CDR1 is SGHTA and CDR2 FQGNSA. Trimming shortened V by 5 bases and J by 2 bases, and 12 bases separated the two germline ends. This CDR3 has 14 residues. The CDR3 here is CASSIGAAQETQYF. DNA for the CDR3: TGTGCCAGCAGCATAGGGGCGGCTCAAGAGACCCAGTACTTC.